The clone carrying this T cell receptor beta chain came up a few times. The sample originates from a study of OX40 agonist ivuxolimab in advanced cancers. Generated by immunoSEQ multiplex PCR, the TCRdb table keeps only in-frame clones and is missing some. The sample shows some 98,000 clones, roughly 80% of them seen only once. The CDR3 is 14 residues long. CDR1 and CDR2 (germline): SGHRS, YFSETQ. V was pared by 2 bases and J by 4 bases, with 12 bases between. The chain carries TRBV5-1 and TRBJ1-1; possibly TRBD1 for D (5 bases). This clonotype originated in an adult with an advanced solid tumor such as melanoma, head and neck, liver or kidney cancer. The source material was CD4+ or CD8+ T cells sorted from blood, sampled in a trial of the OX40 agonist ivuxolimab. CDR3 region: CASSFGGQTTEAFF. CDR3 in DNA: TGCGCCAGCAGCTTCGGGGGTCAGACCACTGAAGCTTTCTTT.